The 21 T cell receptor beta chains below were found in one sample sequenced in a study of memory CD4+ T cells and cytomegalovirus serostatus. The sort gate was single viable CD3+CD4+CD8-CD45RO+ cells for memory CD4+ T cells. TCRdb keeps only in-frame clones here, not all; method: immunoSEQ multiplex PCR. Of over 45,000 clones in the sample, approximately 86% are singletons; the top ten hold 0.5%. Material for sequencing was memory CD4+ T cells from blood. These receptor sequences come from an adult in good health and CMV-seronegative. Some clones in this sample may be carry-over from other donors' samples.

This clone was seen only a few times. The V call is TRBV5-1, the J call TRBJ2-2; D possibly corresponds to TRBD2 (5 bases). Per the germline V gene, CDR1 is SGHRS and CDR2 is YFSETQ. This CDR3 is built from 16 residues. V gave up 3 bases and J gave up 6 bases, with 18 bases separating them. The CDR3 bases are TGCGCCAGCAGCTCCGAACTAGAAACGGGGTCCGGGGAGCTGTTTTTT. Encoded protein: CASSSELETGSGELFF.

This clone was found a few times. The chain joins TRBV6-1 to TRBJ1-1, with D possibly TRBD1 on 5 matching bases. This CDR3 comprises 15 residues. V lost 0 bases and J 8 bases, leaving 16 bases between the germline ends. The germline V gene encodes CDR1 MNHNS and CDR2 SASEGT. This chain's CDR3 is CASSEAKGFLREAFF. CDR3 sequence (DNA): TGTGCCAGCAGTGAAGCTAAGGGGTTTCTCAGGGAAGCTTTCTTT.

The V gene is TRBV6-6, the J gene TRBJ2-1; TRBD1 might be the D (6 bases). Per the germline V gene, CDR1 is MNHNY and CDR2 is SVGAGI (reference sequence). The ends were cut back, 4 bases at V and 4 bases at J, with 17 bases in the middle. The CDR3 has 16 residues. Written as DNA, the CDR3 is TGTGCCAGCAGTTCCCTGAAGGGGGAGTTTTACAATGAGCAGTTCTTC. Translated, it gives CASSSLKGEFYNEQFF.

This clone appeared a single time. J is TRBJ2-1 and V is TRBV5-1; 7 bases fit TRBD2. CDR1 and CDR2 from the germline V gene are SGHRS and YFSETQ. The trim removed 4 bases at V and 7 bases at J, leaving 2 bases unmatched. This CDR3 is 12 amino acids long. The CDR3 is CASSLAANEQFF. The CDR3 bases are TGCGCCAGCAGCCTAGCGGCGAATGAGCAGTTCTTC.

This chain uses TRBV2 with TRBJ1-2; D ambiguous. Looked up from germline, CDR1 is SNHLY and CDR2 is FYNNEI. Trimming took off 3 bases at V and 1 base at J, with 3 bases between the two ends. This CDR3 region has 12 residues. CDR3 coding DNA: TGTGCCAGCAGTGAGGGTAACTATGGCTACACCTTC. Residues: CASSEGNYGYTF.

The chain's CDR3 is CASSVNRDTEAFF. Here the CDR3 DNA reads TGTGCCAGCAGCGTAAACAGGGACACTGAAGCTTTCTTT. The V gene is TRBV9, the J gene TRBJ1-1, with D perhaps TRBD1 (6 bases). The CDR3 covers 13 residues. Trimming shortened V by 1 base and J by 3 bases, and 7 bases separated the two germline ends. Germline V lookup: CDR1 SGDLS, CDR2 YYNGEE.

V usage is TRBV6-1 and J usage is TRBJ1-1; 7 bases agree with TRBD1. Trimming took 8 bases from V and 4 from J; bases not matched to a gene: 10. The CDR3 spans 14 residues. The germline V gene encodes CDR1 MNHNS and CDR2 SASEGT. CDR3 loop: CASLVSRGRTEAFF. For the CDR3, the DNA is TGTGCCAGCCTCGTTTCGAGGGGGCGCACTGAAGCTTTCTTT.

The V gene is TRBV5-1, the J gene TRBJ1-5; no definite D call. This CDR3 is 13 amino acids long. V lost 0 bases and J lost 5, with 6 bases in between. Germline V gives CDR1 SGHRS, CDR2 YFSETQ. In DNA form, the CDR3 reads TGCGCCAGCAGCTTGGGGATAGATCAGCCCCAGCATTTT. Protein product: CASSLGIDQPQHF.

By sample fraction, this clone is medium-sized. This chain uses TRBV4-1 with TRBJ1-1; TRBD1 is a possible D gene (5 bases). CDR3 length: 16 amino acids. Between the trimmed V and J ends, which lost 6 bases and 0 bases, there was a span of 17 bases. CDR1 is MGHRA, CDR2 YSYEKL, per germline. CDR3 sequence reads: CASSQGPLGMNTEAFF. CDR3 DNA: TGCGCCAGCAGTCAGGGACCCCTGGGAATGAACACTGAAGCTTTCTTT.

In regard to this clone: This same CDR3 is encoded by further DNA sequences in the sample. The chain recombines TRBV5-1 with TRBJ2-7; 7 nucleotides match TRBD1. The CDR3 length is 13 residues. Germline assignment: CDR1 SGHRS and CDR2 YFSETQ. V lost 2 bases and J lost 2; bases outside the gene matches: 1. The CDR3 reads CASSFDRAYEQYF. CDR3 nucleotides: TGCGCCAGCAGCTTTGACAGGGCCTACGAGCAGTACTTC.

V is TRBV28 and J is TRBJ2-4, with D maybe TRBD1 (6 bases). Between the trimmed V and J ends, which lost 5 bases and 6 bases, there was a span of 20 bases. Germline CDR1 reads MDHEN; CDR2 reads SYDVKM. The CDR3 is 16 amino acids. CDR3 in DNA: TGTGCCAGCAGTACTATCGTGGGGGCGCGGATAAACATTCAGTACTTC. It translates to CASSTIVGARINIQYF.

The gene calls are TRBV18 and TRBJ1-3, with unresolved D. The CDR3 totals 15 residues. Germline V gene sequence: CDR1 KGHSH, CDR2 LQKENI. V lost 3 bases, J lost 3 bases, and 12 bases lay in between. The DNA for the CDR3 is TGTGCCAGCTCACCCGGGCTCGGTGGTGGAAACACCATATATTTT. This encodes CASSPGLGGGNTIYF.

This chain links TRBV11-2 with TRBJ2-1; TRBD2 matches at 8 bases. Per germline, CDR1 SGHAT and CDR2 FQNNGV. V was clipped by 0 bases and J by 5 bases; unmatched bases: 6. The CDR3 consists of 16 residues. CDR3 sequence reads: CASSLEWAGGNNEQFF. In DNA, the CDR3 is TGTGCCAGCAGCTTAGAGTGGGCGGGAGGAAACAATGAGCAGTTCTTC. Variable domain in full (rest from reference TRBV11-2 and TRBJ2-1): EAGVAQSPRYKIIEKRQSVAFWCNPISGHATLYWYQQILGQGPKLLIQFQNNGVVDDSQLPKDRFSAERLKGVDSTLKIQPAKLEDSAVYLCASSLEWAGGNNEQFFGPGTRLTVL.

The CDR3 spells CASSRPTSGGEQYF. CDR3 bases: TGTGCCAGCTCCCGCCCCACTAGCGGGGGAGAGCAGTACTTC. The chain joins TRBV7-2 to TRBJ2-7; TRBD2 agrees at 11 bases. Germline V gene data show CDR1 as SGHTA and CDR2 as FQGNSA. J gave up 7 bases and V 8 bases, and 10 bases lay outside the gene matches. CDR3 size: 14 residues. Variable domain in full (rest from reference TRBV7-2 and TRBJ2-7): GAGVSQSPSNKVTEKGKDVELRCDPISGHTALYWYRQSLGQGLEFLIYFQGNSAPDKSGLPSDRFSAERTGGSVSTLTIQRTQQEDSAVYLCASSRPTSGGEQYFGPGTRLTVT.

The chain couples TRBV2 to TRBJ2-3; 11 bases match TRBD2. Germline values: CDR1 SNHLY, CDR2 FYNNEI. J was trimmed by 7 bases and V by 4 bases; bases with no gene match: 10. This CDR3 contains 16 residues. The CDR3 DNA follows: TGTGCCAGCAGTGCTCGGACTAGCGGGCCCCTCAATACGCAGTATTTT. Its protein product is CASSARTSGPLNTQYF.

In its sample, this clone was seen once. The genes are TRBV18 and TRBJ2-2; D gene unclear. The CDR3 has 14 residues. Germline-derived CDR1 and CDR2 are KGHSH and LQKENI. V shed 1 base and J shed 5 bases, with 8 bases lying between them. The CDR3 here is CASSPLSGTGELFF. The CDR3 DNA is TGTGCCAGCTCACCACTTTCCGGTACCGGGGAGCTGTTTTTT.

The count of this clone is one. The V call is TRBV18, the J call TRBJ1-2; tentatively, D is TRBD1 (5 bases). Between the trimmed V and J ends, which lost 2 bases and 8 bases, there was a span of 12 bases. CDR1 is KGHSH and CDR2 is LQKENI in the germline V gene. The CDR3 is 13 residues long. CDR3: CASSPAGVEGYTF. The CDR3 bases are TGTGCCAGCTCACCAGCGGGGGTGGAAGGCTACACCTTC.

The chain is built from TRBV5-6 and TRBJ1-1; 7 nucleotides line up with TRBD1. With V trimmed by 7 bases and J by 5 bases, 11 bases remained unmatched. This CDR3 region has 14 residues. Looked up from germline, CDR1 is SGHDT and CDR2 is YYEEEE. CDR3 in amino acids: CASARRQGGTEAFF. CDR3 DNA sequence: TGTGCCAGCGCCCGGCGGCAGGGGGGGACTGAAGCTTTCTTT.

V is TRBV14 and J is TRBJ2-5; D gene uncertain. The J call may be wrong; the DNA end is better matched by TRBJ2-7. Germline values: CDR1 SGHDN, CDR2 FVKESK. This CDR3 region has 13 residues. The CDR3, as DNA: TGTGCCAGCAGCCGCCAAAGGTCCTACGAGCAGTACTTC. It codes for CASSRQRSYEQYF.

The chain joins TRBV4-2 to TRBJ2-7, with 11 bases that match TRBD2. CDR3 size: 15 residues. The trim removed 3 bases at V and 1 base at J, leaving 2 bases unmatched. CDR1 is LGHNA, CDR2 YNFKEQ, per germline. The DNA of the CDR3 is TGTGCCAGCAGCCAGACTAGCGGGATGTCCTACGAGCAGTACTTC. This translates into CASSQTSGMSYEQYF.

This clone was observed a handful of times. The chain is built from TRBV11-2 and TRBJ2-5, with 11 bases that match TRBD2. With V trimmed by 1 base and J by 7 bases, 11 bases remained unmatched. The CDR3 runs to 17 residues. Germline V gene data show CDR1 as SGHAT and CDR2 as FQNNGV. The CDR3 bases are TGTGCCAGCAGCTTAGGGCCCACGCTAGCGGGAGGAGGGACCCAGTACTTC. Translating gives CASSLGPTLAGGGTQYF. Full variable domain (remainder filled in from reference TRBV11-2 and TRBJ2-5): EAGVAQSPRYKIIEKRQSVAFWCNPISGHATLYWYQQILGQGPKLLIQFQNNGVVDDSQLPKDRFSAERLKGVDSTLKIQPAKLEDSAVYLCASSLGPTLAGGGTQYFGPGTRLLVL.